Detailed here is one TCR beta chain. Its antigen is as yet unknown. These data come from a study of cytomegalovirus exposure and HLA in healthy donors. Study as a whole: One earlier analysis, a look at about 179 million T cells, found around 110 million unique TCR beta sequences.

PCR amplification relied on 60 Vbeta primers (plus 13 Jbeta primers). Libraries were prepared by immunoSEQ multiplex PCR; TCRdb keeps only in-frame clonotypes and omits some of them. The profile covers about 220,000 clones, with approximately 83% appearing a single time and 0.71% taken by the ten largest. Germline-derived CDR1 and CDR2 are LNHDA and SQIVND (reference sequence). The germline V and J ends were trimmed by 7 bases and 5 bases, with 8 bases remaining between them. The CDR3 length is 11 residues. General study findings and limits: For most TCR beta V segments, an earlier analysis put the productive rate at about 87% or about 30% of the time.

The rearrangement links TRBV19 to TRBJ1-2; tentative D call: TRBD1 (5 bases). The TCR comes from a boy between 2 and 10 years old in good health and CMV-seronegative. The sequencing input was PBMCs. The CDR3 sequence is CASIQGYGYTF. In DNA, the CDR3 is TGTGCCAGTATCCAGGGATATGGCTACACCTTC.